This is a list of T cell receptor beta chains from one sample in a study of T cell responses to AZD1222 COVID-19 vaccine. The assay was immunoSEQ multiplex PCR, and TCRdb's table has in-frame clones only and misses some. Among about 180,000 clones listed, 85% to 90% were seen once. Sample: peripheral blood, taken on day 0 of AZD1222 vaccination. The receptors here all came from an adult in good health. Both conserved end residues are part of each CDR3. A D gene is named only where the DNA matches it firmly. The size field is filled for only some rows; it gives once, few, many or a size class.

TRBJ1-1 TRBV6-5 NA NA CASRHNTEAFF TGTGCCAGCAGGCACAACACTGAAGCTTTCTTT
TRBJ1-1 TRBV27 NA NA CASKRSVGGNTEAFF TGTGCCAGCAAACGATCCGTAGGAGGGAACACTGAAGCTTTCTTT
TRBJ2-7 TRBV9 TRBD1 NA CASSDPGGQGTYEQYF TGTGCCAGCAGCGACCCCGGGGGACAGGGCACTTACGAGCAGTACTTC
TRBJ2-5 TRBV3-1/TRBV3-2 NA NA CASGPSQETQYF TGTGCCAGCGGACCTTCTCAAGAGACCCAGTACTTC
TRBJ1-1 TRBV9 TRBD1 NA CASSATGAVTEAFF TGTGCCAGCAGCGCGACAGGGGCGGTCACTGAAGCTTTCTTT
TRBJ1-3 TRBV9 NA NA CASSVGGRSGSGNTIYF TGTGCCAGCAGCGTAGGAGGACGGAGCGGCTCTGGAAACACCATATATTTT
TRBJ2-5 TRBV7-2 NA once CASSLATAQETQYF TGTGCCAGCAGCTTAGCAACAGCCCAAGAGACCCAGTACTTC
TRBJ2-7 TRBV4-2 TRBD2 many CASSQERTSVSYEQYF TGTGCCAGCAGCCAAGAAAGGACTAGCGTATCCTACGAGCAGTACTTC
TRBJ2-3 TRBV2 NA NA CASSERRSTDTQYF TGTGCCAGCAGTGAACGCAGGTCCACAGATACGCAGTATTTT
TRBJ2-2 TRBV5-1 NA NA CASSTSGELFF TGCGCCAGCAGTACTTCCGGGGAGCTGTTTTTT
TRBJ2-7 TRBV4-3 TRBD1 NA CASSRDRAPRYEQYF TGCGCCAGCAGCCGAGACAGGGCCCCCCGCTACGAGCAGTACTTC
TRBJ2-1 TRBV7-7 NA NA CASSLTYNEQFF TGTGCCAGCAGCTTAACCTACAATGAGCAGTTCTTC
TRBJ1-2 TRBV28 NA NA CASSFSGLGGYTF TGTGCCAGCAGTTTTTCAGGGCTGGGCGGCTACACCTTC
TRBJ2-1 TRBV24-1 NA NA CATSDFGGTPDNEQFF TGTGCCACCAGTGATTTTGGGGGAACCCCCGACAATGAGCAGTTCTTC
TRBJ1-2 TRBV2 NA once CASSDDRTNYGYTF TGTGCCAGCAGTGATGACAGGACTAACTATGGCTACACCTTC
TRBJ1-3 TRBV13 NA NA CASSLMEGTYSGNTIYF TGTGCCAGCAGCTTAATGGAGGGGACTTACTCTGGAAACACCATATATTTT
TRBJ1-1 TRBV2 NA NA CASSETMEGNTEAFF TGTGCCAGCAGTGAAACCATGGAGGGGAACACTGAAGCTTTCTTT
TRBJ2-3 TRBV28 NA NA CASSSPSGTFTDTQYF TGTGCCAGCAGCTCCCCGAGCGGGACATTCACAGATACGCAGTATTTT
TRBJ2-1 TRBV19 TRBD1 NA CASSIGTGSDGEQFF TGTGCCAGTAGTATCGGGACAGGGAGCGACGGCGAGCAGTTCTTC
TRBJ1-2 TRBV4-2 TRBD1 NA CASSQGLDRDYGYTF TGTGCCAGCAGCCAGGGCCTGGACAGGGACTATGGCTACACCTTC
TRBJ1-1 TRBV10-3 TRBD1 once CAISPTGGSGTEAFF TGTGCCATCAGCCCAACAGGGGGCAGTGGAACTGAAGCTTTCTTT
TRBJ1-6 TRBV4-1 NA NA CASSQIVIGSSYNSPLHF TGCGCCAGCAGCCAGATCGTGATAGGAAGCTCCTATAATTCACCCCTCCACTTT
TRBJ1-5 TRBV7-9 NA once CASSFREQPQHF TGTGCCAGCAGCTTTCGGGAGCAGCCCCAGCATTTT
TRBJ1-6 TRBV4-1 NA once CASTMDHPDNSPLHF TGCGCCAGCACGATGGATCACCCCGATAATTCACCCCTCCACTTT
TRBJ1-5 TRBV18 NA NA CASSPGHNSNQPQHF TGTGCCAGCTCACCCGGACATAATAGCAATCAGCCCCAGCATTTT
TRBJ2-2 TRBV7-6 NA NA CASREEAGTAANTGELFF TGTGCCAGCAGGGAGGAGGCTGGTACAGCCGCGAACACCGGGGAGCTGTTTTTT
TRBJ1-4 TRBV7-9 NA once CANGPRGSQNEKLFF TGTGCCAACGGTCCCAGGGGCAGCCAAAATGAAAAACTGTTTTTT
TRBJ1-1 TRBV19 NA NA CASIHYGVNTEAFF TGTGCCAGTATTCACTATGGGGTGAACACTGAAGCTTTCTTT
TRBJ1-2 TRBV29-1 NA NA CSVDGSSGNYGYTF TGCAGCGTTGATGGATCGTCGGGAAACTATGGCTACACCTTC
TRBJ2-2 TRBV15 TRBD2 NA CATSRSGGVSVGELFF TGTGCCACCAGCAGAAGCGGGGGAGTTTCGGTCGGGGAGCTGTTTTTT
TRBJ2-1 TRBV4-1 NA NA CASSQDARGYLGEQFF TGCGCCAGCAGCCAAGATGCCCGGGGGTACCTGGGGGAGCAGTTCTTC